The sequence of this T cell receptor beta chain was determined in a study of blood T cells in healthy people across ages. This clonotype has only a few counts. V lost 6 bases to trimming and J lost 0 bases, with 15 bases between them. The CDR3 totals 16 residues. Per the germline V gene, CDR1 is SNHLY and CDR2 is FYNNEI. Sample-barcoded 5' priming and a J-beta primer mix drove a second PCR of about 6 to 12 cycles. Each CDR3 protein is one row after TCRdb ran MiXCR on the 5' RACE reads. The sample holds roughly 730,000 distinct CDR3 sequences, around 50% seen once. The receptor's source is a man in his forties in good health. Sequenced: blood. V gene TRBV2 combines with J gene TRBJ1-5, with D tentatively TRBD1 (5 bases). DNA of the CDR3: TGTGCCAGCAGGGGGCTGACAGAATATAGCAATCAGCCCCAGCATTTT. This sequence encodes CASRGLTEYSNQPQHF.